A single sample gave rise to the 22 T cell receptor beta chains below, sequenced in a study of control samples from healthy donors and cancer patients. Profiled with immunoSEQ multiplex PCR; TCRdb holds only in-frame clones, not every one. This table holds 100,000 to 150,000 clones, 90% found once. Sequencing was carried out using blood. The receptors were gathered from a man aged 35 to 55 in good health.

The J gene is TRBJ1-1, the V gene TRBV18; TRBD1 might be the D (5 bases). This CDR3 comprises 13 residues. V gave up 2 bases and J gave up 5 bases, with 9 bases separating them. Germline CDR1 is KGHSH and CDR2 is LQKENI. The chain's CDR3 is CASSPTEGTEAFF. Here the CDR3 DNA reads TGTGCCAGCTCACCAACCGAGGGGACTGAAGCTTTCTTT.

The chain has TRBV27 and TRBJ1-5; 8 positions agree with TRBD1. The V gene end was trimmed by 5 bases and the J gene end by 5 bases; junction bases not matched to a gene: 5. CDR1 and CDR2 (germline): MNHEY, SMNVEV (reference sequence). The CDR3 is 14 amino acids. The CDR3 region is CASSTGTGHQPQHF. CDR3 coding DNA: TGTGCCAGCAGTACCGGGACAGGACATCAGCCCCAGCATTTT.

The chain carries TRBV7-3 and TRBJ1-3; the D gene is possibly TRBD1 (5 bases). V lost 0 bases to trimming and J lost 9 bases, with 9 bases between them. This CDR3 is built from 13 residues. Germline lookup yields CDR1 SGHTA and CDR2 FQGTGA. For the CDR3, the DNA is TGTGCCAGCAGCTTAACCGACAGTGGCACCATATATTTT. This gives the protein CASSLTDSGTIYF.

CDR3 sequence: CASSRGGLSTEAFF. For the CDR3, the DNA is TGTGCCAGCAGTCGGGGAGGACTGAGCACTGAAGCTTTCTTT. J is TRBJ1-1 and V is TRBV28; D is unclear. V shed 5 bases and J shed 4 bases, with 14 bases lying between them. The CDR3 spans 14 residues. Germline CDR1 MDHEN, CDR2 SYDVKM.

Remarks on this clone: The identical CDR3 is also encoded by other nucleotide sequences in the sample. The chain combines TRBV2 with TRBJ2-2, with TRBD2 matching 9 bases. Germline CDR1 SNHLY, CDR2 FYNNEI. J lost 4 bases, V lost 6 bases, and 3 bases had no gene match. The CDR3 extends over 14 amino acids. The CDR3 DNA follows: TGTGCCAGCAGGGGCGGGGGGGCCACCGGGGAGCTGTTTTTT. Residues: CASRGGGATGELFF.

The CDR3 DNA follows: TGTGCCAGCAGTGAACTTCACGGGAGTTACACAGATACGCAGTATTTT. It is translated as CASSELHGSYTDTQYF. The chain recombines TRBV6-1 with TRBJ2-3; possible D gene TRBD2, 6 bases. V lost 2 bases, J lost 2 bases, and 14 bases lay in between. The CDR3 runs to 16 residues. The V gene's germline CDR1 is MNHNS and CDR2 SASEGT.

J is TRBJ1-1 and V is TRBV27; tentatively, D is TRBD1 (5 bases). Germline V gives CDR1 MNHEY, CDR2 SMNVEV (reference sequence). Trimming stripped 2 bases from V and 4 bases from J, with 14 bases between. This CDR3 is 15 amino acids long. The CDR3 region has the DNA TGTGCCAGCAGTTTAGGATCTAGCGGGGCCACTGAAGCTTTCTTT. Its protein is CASSLGSSGATEAFF.

J is TRBJ1-4 and V is TRBV27, with 9 nucleotides matching TRBD1. The CDR3 has 15 residues. Unmatched junction bases numbered 8, after V lost 4 bases and J lost 8 bases. Germline lookup yields CDR1 MNHEY and CDR2 SMNVEV (reference sequence). The CDR3 loop is CASSSLIGQGEKLFF. CDR3 nucleotide sequence: TGTGCCAGCAGTTCGCTTATAGGACAGGGGGAAAAACTGTTTTTT.

The V gene is TRBV1, the J gene TRBJ2-1. TRBV1 is designated a pseudogene. The CDR3 runs 12 residues. CDR3 region: CTSSQFKHEQFF. The DNA for the CDR3 is TGCACCAGCAGCCAATTTAAACATGAGCAGTTCTTC.

The V gene is TRBV5-4, the J gene TRBJ1-3; TRBD1 aligns across 10 bases. Germline CDR1 is SGHNT and CDR2 is YYREEE (reference sequence). The V and J ends lost 8 bases and 2 bases, in that order; junction bases with no gene match: 4. This CDR3 region has 14 residues. The CDR3 region is CASRQGATGNTIYF. In DNA form, the CDR3 reads TGTGCCAGTCGACAGGGGGCAACTGGAAACACCATATATTTT.

The chain carries TRBV6-5 and TRBJ2-7; 9 positions agree with TRBD1. Germline V CDR1 and CDR2: MNHEY, SVGAGI. The J segment lost 3 bases and the V segment lost 6 bases, leaving 6 bases of the junction unmatched. The CDR3 loop spans 14 amino acids. The CDR3 DNA reads as TGTGCCAGCAGATCCGGGACAGGGTACTACGAGCAGTACTTC. Translation gives CASRSGTGYYEQYF.

This sequence joins TRBV5-1 and TRBJ1-1, with 11 bases matching TRBD1. The CDR3 is 18 residues long. J gave up 4 bases and V 1 base, and 12 bases lay outside the gene matches. From germline, CDR1 is SGHRS and CDR2 YFSETQ. CDR3: CASSLSRDRGTRTTEAFF. Here the CDR3 DNA reads TGCGCCAGCAGCTTGTCCCGGGACAGGGGGACCAGGACCACTGAAGCTTTCTTT.

J is TRBJ2-5 and V is TRBV6-6; TRBD2 is a possible D gene (5 bases). This CDR3 contains 15 residues. V dropped 0 bases and J dropped 4 bases, with 12 bases sitting between them. Looked up from germline, CDR1 is MNHNY and CDR2 is SVGAGI (reference sequence). Here the CDR3 reads CASSYSVAGGETQYF. The CDR3 DNA sequence: TGTGCCAGCAGTTACTCTGTGGCAGGAGGAGAGACCCAGTACTTC.

The chain is built from TRBV6-4 and TRBJ2-1; 10 bases are a match to TRBD2. This CDR3 contains 16 residues. With 4 bases clipped from V and 4 bases from J, the junction kept 7 bases outside the gene matches. Germline CDR1 is MRHNA and CDR2 is SNTAGT. The DNA for the CDR3 is TGTGCCAGCAGTGCCAGCGGGGGGGCTTCGTACAATGAGCAGTTCTTC. Its translation is CASSASGGASYNEQFF.

This clone has just one count. The chain links TRBV20-1 to TRBJ1-2; D gene uncertain. Trimming removed 6 bases at V and 6 bases at J, with 11 bases between. The germline V gene encodes CDR1 DFQATT and CDR2 SNEGSKA (reference sequence). The CDR3 is 11 amino acids. DNA of the CDR3: TGCAGTGCGCGGGCTGGGGATGGCTACACCTTC. This encodes CSARAGDGYTF.

This sequence joins TRBV9 and TRBJ2-5; no clear D. CDR1 and CDR2 (germline): SGDLS, YYNGEE. With 0 bases removed from V and 5 bases from J, the gap between germline ends came to 11 bases. There are 14 residues in the CDR3. CDR3 DNA: TGTGCCAGCAGCGTAGGGTTCTCGGGTGAGACCCAGTACTTC. This sequence encodes CASSVGFSGETQYF. Filled out from reference TRBV9 and TRBJ2-5, the complete variable domain reads DSGVTQTPKHLITATGQRVTLRCSPRSGDLSVYWYQQSLDQGLQFLIQYYNGEERAKGNILERFSAQQFPDLHSELNLSSLELGDSALYFCASSVGFSGETQYFGPGTRLLVL.

The table lists this clone with a count of one. This chain connects TRBV3-1 (or the pseudogene TRBV3-2) to TRBJ1-6; D gene unclear. V lost 0 bases, J lost 15 bases, and 12 bases lay in between. CDR3 length: 13 residues. Germline V CDR1 and CDR2: LGHDT, YNNKEL (reference sequence). This chain's CDR3 is CASSQDLTAILHF. The CDR3 nucleotides are TGTGCCAGCAGCCAAGATCTCACTGCTATCCTCCACTTT.

The J gene is TRBJ2-1, the V gene TRBV3-1 (or the pseudogene TRBV3-2); no reliable D call. V was clipped by 4 bases and J by 2 bases, with 9 bases between them. The germline V gene has CDR1 LGHDT and CDR2 YNNKEL (reference sequence). The CDR3 sequence is 14 residues long. The CDR3 DNA follows: TGTGCCAGCAGCCCCTCTGATGCCTACAATGAGCAGTTCTTC. Its protein product is CASSPSDAYNEQFF.

CDR3 nucleotides: TGTGCCAGCTCACCGACCGGGGAGTCCTATGGCTACACCTTC. The encoded protein is CASSPTGESYGYTF. The gene calls are TRBV18 and TRBJ1-2; no definite D call. Deletions cut 3 bases from V and 4 bases from J, with 12 bases between. The CDR3 is 14 residues long. Germline V lookup: CDR1 KGHSH, CDR2 LQKENI. Drawing the rest from reference TRBV18 and TRBJ1-2, the complete variable domain is NAGVMQNPRHLVRRRGQEARLRCSPMKGHSHVYWYRQLPEEGLKFMVYLQKENIIDESGMPKERFSAEFPKEGPSILRIQQVVRGDSAAYFCASSPTGESYGYTFGSGTRLTVV.

The DNA for the CDR3 is TGTGCCAGCAGTATTCGGACAGACAATCAGCCCCAGCATTTT. Protein: CASSIRTDNQPQHF. The V call is TRBV2, the J call TRBJ1-5; weak D call: TRBD1 (6 bases). Germline V lookup: CDR1 SNHLY, CDR2 FYNNEI. V dropped 5 bases and J dropped 3 bases, with 11 bases sitting between them. CDR3 length equals 14 residues.

The V and J genes are TRBV7-9 and TRBJ2-5; 8 bases align to TRBD1. The CDR3 length is 15 residues. From germline, CDR1 is SEHNR and CDR2 FQNEAQ (reference sequence). V trimming: 5 bases; J trimming: 5 bases; junction bases outside the gene matches: 10. This CDR3 reads CASSPVRQGAETQYF. CDR3 bases: TGTGCCAGCAGCCCGGTGCGTCAGGGGGCGGAGACCCAGTACTTC.

This sequence joins TRBV19 and TRBJ2-3; 12 bases fit TRBD1. V shed 7 bases, J shed 4 bases, and the junction held 6 bases outside the gene matches. CDR1 and CDR2 from the germline V gene are LNHDA and SQIVND (reference sequence). The CDR3 sequence is 15 residues long. The CDR3 coding sequence is TGTGCCAGTACTACCGGGACAGGGGGCCCAGATACGCAGTATTTT. Its protein product is CASTTGTGGPDTQYF.